This TCR beta chain was recovered during a study of blood T cells in healthy people across ages. Study-wide context: Template switching captured about one barcoded beta molecule per two T cells.

Sample-barcoded 5' priming and a J-beta primer mix drove a second PCR of roughly 6 to 12 cycles. One entry per CDR3 protein, called by TCRdb with MiXCR from the 5' RACE reads. The profile covers over 600,000 distinct CDR3 sequences, with 35% to 60% appearing a single time and 15% to 20% taken by the ten largest. The CDR3 totals 15 residues. Study-wide results and caveats: Greater diversity and more naive CD4+ cells were seen in long-lived donors than in aged donors.

This clonotype was counted once. The antigen is not known. Germline and junction disagree at one end, which may indicate a read error. The genes are TRBV12-3 or TRBV12-4 and TRBJ2-5; 9 nucleotides align to TRBD2. This sequence was found in a man at least 80 years old in good health. The specimen was blood. CDR3 region: CASRRSAGGQEAQYF. As DNA, the CDR3 is TGTGCCAGCAGGCGTTCAGCGGGAGGTCAAGAGGCCCAGTACTTC.